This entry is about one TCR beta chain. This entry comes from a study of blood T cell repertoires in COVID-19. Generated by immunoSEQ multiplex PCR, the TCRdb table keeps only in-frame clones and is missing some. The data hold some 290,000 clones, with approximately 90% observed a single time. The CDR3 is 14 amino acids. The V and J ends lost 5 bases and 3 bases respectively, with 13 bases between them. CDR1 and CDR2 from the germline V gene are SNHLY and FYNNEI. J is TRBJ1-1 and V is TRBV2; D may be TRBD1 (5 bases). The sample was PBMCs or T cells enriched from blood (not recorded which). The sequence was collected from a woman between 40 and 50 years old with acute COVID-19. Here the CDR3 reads CASSLQGSYTEAFF. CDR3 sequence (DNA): TGTGCCAGCAGTCTGCAGGGTTCGTACACTGAAGCTTTCTTT.